The 21 T cell receptor beta chains below were found in one sample sequenced in a study of CD8 T cells in ankylosing spondylitis. TCRdb reprocessed the 5' RACE reads with MiXCR, giving one entry per CDR3 protein. This table holds 150,000 to 200,000 distinct CDR3 sequences, 15% to 20% found once. The sequenced sample consisted of blood, either unsorted or a sorted T cell fraction (not recorded which). All receptors come from a male donor with ankylosing spondylitis or in good health (not recorded which).

This clonotype was found many times. This chain uses TRBV9 with TRBJ2-5; D might be TRBD1 (6 bases). The CDR3 runs 12 residues. CDR1 is SGDLS, CDR2 YYNGEE, per germline. V lost 4 bases and J 4 bases, leaving 8 bases between the germline ends. The CDR3, as DNA: TGTGCCAGCAGCACAGGGAGAGAGACCCAGTACTTC. Its protein product is CASSTGRETQYF.

The V call is TRBV2, the J call TRBJ1-2; 7 bases align to TRBD1. The CDR3 covers 13 residues. After removal of 11 bases from V and 8 bases from J, the junction contained 14 bases not matched to a gene. Germline values: CDR1 SNHLY, CDR2 FYNNEI. For the CDR3, the DNA is TGTGCCGGACGGGACAGCCAAACGGACGGCTACACCTTC. It specifies CAGRDSQTDGYTF. The full variable domain, completed using reference TRBV2 and TRBJ1-2, is EPEVTQTPSHQVTQMGQEVILRCVPISNHLYFYWYRQILGQKVEFLVSFYNNEISEKSEIFDDQFSVERPDGSNFTLKIRSTKLEDSAMYFCAGRDSQTDGYTFGSGTRLTVV.

This clonotype was found many times. The chain has TRBV5-1 and TRBJ2-7; either TRBD1 or TRBD2 may supply D (5 bases each). V was cut by 0 bases and J by 0 bases, with 13 bases left in between. Germline assignment: CDR1 SGHRS and CDR2 YFSETQ. The CDR3 is 16 amino acids. Here the CDR3 DNA reads TGCGCCAGCAGCTTGGGTTTTGGGACGGCCTCCTACGAGCAGTACTTC. It translates to CASSLGFGTASYEQYF.

This clonotype was seen at least ten times. V is TRBV5-1 and J is TRBJ2-1; TRBD1 might be the D (5 bases). Looked up from germline, CDR1 is SGHRS and CDR2 is YFSETQ. CDR3 length: 15 amino acids. Trimming stripped 0 bases from V and 1 base from J, with 8 bases between. CDR3 in DNA: TGCGCCAGCAGCTTGGAGGGGTTATCCTACAATGAGCAGTTCTTC. Its protein product is CASSLEGLSYNEQFF.

This clonotype was seen ten or more times. This chain connects TRBV5-1 to TRBJ2-2, with a tentative D call TRBD2 (6 bases). CDR1 and CDR2 from the germline V gene are SGHRS and YFSETQ. V was shortened by 1 base and J by 4 bases, with 11 bases between the two germline ends. The CDR3 totals 15 residues. The CDR3 nucleotides read TGCGCCAGCAGCTTGTTCCAGGGAGGCACCGGGGAGCTGTTTTTT. This sequence encodes CASSLFQGGTGELFF. The variable domain in full, completed from reference TRBV5-1 and TRBJ2-2, reads KAGVTQTPRYLIKTRGQQVTLSCSPISGHRSVSWYQQTPGQGLQFLFEYFSETQRNKGNFPGRFSGRQFSNSRSEMNVSTLELGDSALYLCASSLFQGGTGELFFGEGSRLTVL.

The rearrangement links TRBV20-1 to TRBJ2-7; 12 nucleotides match TRBD2. This CDR3 comprises 14 residues. V trimming: 6 bases; J trimming: 7 bases; junction bases outside the gene matches: 10. Germline assignment: CDR1 DFQATT and CDR2 SNEGSKA (reference sequence). Written as DNA, the CDR3 is TGCAGTGCATACGACTCTAGCGGGAGGGAGGAGCAGTACTTC. Protein product: CSAYDSSGREEQYF.

This clonotype came up many times. V gene TRBV16 combines with J gene TRBJ1-1, with D perhaps TRBD1 (5 bases). The V and J ends lost 2 bases and 4 bases respectively, with 8 bases between them. In germline, CDR1 is KGHSY, CDR2 FQNENV. The CDR3 covers 13 residues. Here the CDR3 reads CASSQGGTTEAFF. The CDR3, as DNA: TGTGCCAGCAGCCAAGGAGGGACCACTGAAGCTTTCTTT.

This clonotype was observed at least ten times. The rearrangement joins TRBV5-1 to TRBJ1-1; tentative D call: TRBD1 (5 bases). This CDR3 has 16 amino acids. V gave up 4 bases and J gave up 1 base, with 17 bases separating them. Germline V gene sequence: CDR1 SGHRS, CDR2 YFSETQ. CDR3 coding DNA: TGCGCCAGCAGCGGGACCCTGAGTGGTTCGAACACTGAAGCTTTCTTT. Its translation: CASSGTLSGSNTEAFF.

This clonotype was observed a handful of times. V and J are TRBV6-1 and TRBJ1-1; D unclear. V was pared by 11 bases and J by 0 bases, with 13 bases between. Germline CDR1 reads MNHNS; CDR2 reads SASEGT. CDR3 length: 13 residues. CDR3 DNA sequence: TGTGCCGGCCGAGCCAGCATGAACACTGAAGCTTTCTTT. This translates into CAGRASMNTEAFF.

This clonotype was seen ten or more times. The chain employs TRBV7-3 and TRBJ2-2, with D unresolved. The CDR3 has 13 residues. In germline, CDR1 is SGHTA, CDR2 FQGTGA. Trimming left V 1 base short and J 5 bases short, with 5 bases between. CDR3 DNA: TGTGCCAGCAGCTTAAGACCGACCGGGGAGCTGTTTTTT. It codes for CASSLRPTGELFF.

This clonotype was picked up a small number of times. The chain carries TRBV28 and TRBJ1-5; D unresolved. CDR1 MDHEN and CDR2 SYDVKM come from the germline V gene. This CDR3 is built from 12 residues. Between the trimmed V and J ends, which lost 1 base and 6 bases, there was a span of 4 bases. Here the CDR3 reads CASSLFGQPQHF. CDR3 DNA sequence: TGTGCCAGCAGTTTATTCGGTCAGCCCCAGCATTTT.

This clonotype was observed at least ten times. The chain employs TRBV6-1 and TRBJ2-3; 8 nucleotides line up with TRBD2. Germline-derived CDR1 and CDR2 are MNHNS and SASEGT. The CDR3 length is 15 residues. After removal of 2 bases from V and 6 bases from J, the junction contained 7 bases not matched to a gene. The CDR3: CASSETGGPWDTQYF. CDR3 nucleotides: TGTGCCAGCAGTGAAACGGGAGGGCCGTGGGATACGCAGTATTTT.

This clonotype has ten or more counts. V gene TRBV20-1 combines with J gene TRBJ2-2; D is ambiguous. CDR1 is DFQATT, CDR2 SNEGSKA, per germline (reference sequence). The CDR3 contains 14 residues. Trimming stripped 6 bases from V and 1 base from J, with 12 bases between. CDR3 sequence reads: CSAPLRVNTGELFF. The CDR3 DNA follows: TGCAGTGCCCCCCTTCGGGTGAACACCGGGGAGCTGTTTTTT.

This clonotype was counted ten times or more. The rearrangement uses TRBV20-1 and TRBJ2-5, with D hard to call. The CDR3 sequence is 12 residues long. Germline V gene data show CDR1 as DFQATT and CDR2 as SNEGSKA (reference sequence). The germline V and J ends were trimmed by 6 bases and 8 bases, with 16 bases remaining between them. This CDR3 reads CSASRPTFTQYF. Here the CDR3 DNA reads TGCAGTGCCAGCAGACCGACTTTCACCCAGTACTTC.

This clonotype was counted many times. The V and J genes are TRBV5-1 and TRBJ2-3; D unresolved. The CDR3 loop spans 15 amino acids. CDR1 and CDR2 (germline): SGHRS, YFSETQ. Trimming stripped 1 base from V and 0 bases from J, with 9 bases between. This chain's CDR3 is CASSLQPTSTDTQYF. The CDR3 bases are TGCGCCAGCAGCTTGCAGCCCACAAGCACAGATACGCAGTATTTT.

Concerning this clonotype: A much larger clone lies one base from this, so it may be a read error. The V gene is TRBV5-1, the J gene TRBJ2-3, with 8 bases identical to TRBD2. The CDR3 has 15 amino acids. CDR1 and CDR2 from the germline V gene are SGHRS and YFSETQ. The CDR3 nucleotides are TGCACCAGCAGCCCGTCCCAGCGGGAGACAGATACGCAGTATTTT. Encoded protein: CTSSPSQRETDTQYF.

Ten or more counts support this clonotype. V and J are TRBV15 and TRBJ2-1, with 7 bases identical to TRBD1. CDR1 is LNHNV, CDR2 YYDKDF, per germline (reference sequence). This CDR3 has 16 amino acids. The V gene end was trimmed by 2 bases and the J gene end by 4 bases; junction bases not matched to a gene: 8. This CDR3 is CATSRSRGQSYNEQFF. CDR3 nucleotides: TGTGCCACCAGCAGATCCAGGGGACAGAGTTACAATGAGCAGTTCTTC.

The chain couples TRBV5-1 to TRBJ2-1; D not resolved. Germline V gives CDR1 SGHRS, CDR2 YFSETQ. The CDR3 loop spans 15 amino acids. V was trimmed by 0 bases and J by 3 bases, leaving 10 bases between them. CDR3: CASSLDQPIYNEQFF. For the CDR3, the DNA is TGCGCCAGCAGCTTGGATCAGCCGATCTACAATGAGCAGTTCTTC.

There are a few counts of this clonotype. The chain has TRBV28 and TRBJ2-1; 9 bases line up with TRBD2. The CDR3 loop spans 15 amino acids. With 5 bases clipped from V and 9 bases from J, the junction kept 11 bases outside the gene matches. Germline CDR1 and CDR2: MDHEN and SYDVKM. The CDR3 region is CASSISGSSSGEQFF. CDR3 coding DNA: TGTGCCAGCAGTATTAGCGGGAGTTCTTCGGGTGAGCAGTTCTTC.

This clonotype occurred a few times. The rearrangement joins TRBV10-3 to TRBJ1-4, with TRBD1 identical over 7 bases. The V and J ends lost 0 bases and 3 bases, in that order; junction bases with no gene match: 10. The germline CDR1 and CDR2 sequences are ENHRY and SYGVKD. This CDR3 region has 18 residues. CDR3 bases: TGTGCCATCAGTGAGTCGAGAGAGGGGGACAGCCCTAATGAAAAACTGTTTTTT. Protein product: CAISESREGDSPNEKLFF.

This clonotype was observed a handful of times. The chain is built from TRBV5-4 and TRBJ2-5; 8 bases fit TRBD2. The junction had 3 bases not matched to a gene; V was cut back by 0 bases and J by 5 bases. The CDR3 is 14 amino acids. From germline, CDR1 is SGHNT and CDR2 YYREEE (reference sequence). This CDR3 is CASSLAAGDETQYF. In DNA, the CDR3 is TGTGCCAGCAGCTTGGCAGCGGGAGATGAGACCCAGTACTTC. Combining the CDR3 with reference TRBV5-4 and TRBJ2-5 gives the whole variable domain ETGVTQSPTHLIKTRGQQVTLRCSSQSGHNTVSWYQQALGQGPQFIFQYYREEENGRGNFPPRFSGLQFPNYSSELNVNALELDDSALYLCASSLAAGDETQYFGPGTRLLVL.